This T cell receptor (beta chain) was profiled in a study of CD8 T cells in Susac syndrome. Whole-study context: Sequenced Susac syndrome patients included roughly six with clinically active disease and eight in remission.

The CDR3 loop spans 11 amino acids. With 6 bases removed from V and 6 bases from J, the gap between germline ends came to 9 bases. The germline gives CDR1 SNHLY, CDR2 FYNNEI. Random hexamers served to reverse transcribe roughly 0.45 to 1 ug RNA. The immunoSEQ assay covered 54 Vbeta and 13 Jbeta segments for CDR3. A single record per CDR3 protein comes from TCRdb applying MiXCR to the immunoSEQ multiplex PCR reads. Of over 150,000 distinct CDR3 sequences in the sample, 90% to 96% were seen once. Patients with Susac syndrome showed fulfilment of recently defined diagnostic criteria for definite or probable disease. Negative isolation was used for CD8+ and CD4+ T cells, and FACS enrichment was applied to TEMRA cells.

The sequence was obtained from a human donor with Susac syndrome. Sequencing input: CD4+ T cells from PBMCs. This chain joins TRBV2 and TRBJ2-7; no definite D call. This chain's CDR3 is CASRSGGEQYF. CDR3 bases: TGTGCCAGCAGGTCAGGCGGCGAGCAGTACTTC. The variable domain in full, completed from reference TRBV2 and TRBJ2-7, reads EPEVTQTPSHQVTQMGQEVILRCVPISNHLYFYWYRQILGQKVEFLVSFYNNEISEKSEIFDDQFSVERPDGSNFTLKIRSTKLEDSAMYFCASRSGGEQYFGPGTRLTVT.